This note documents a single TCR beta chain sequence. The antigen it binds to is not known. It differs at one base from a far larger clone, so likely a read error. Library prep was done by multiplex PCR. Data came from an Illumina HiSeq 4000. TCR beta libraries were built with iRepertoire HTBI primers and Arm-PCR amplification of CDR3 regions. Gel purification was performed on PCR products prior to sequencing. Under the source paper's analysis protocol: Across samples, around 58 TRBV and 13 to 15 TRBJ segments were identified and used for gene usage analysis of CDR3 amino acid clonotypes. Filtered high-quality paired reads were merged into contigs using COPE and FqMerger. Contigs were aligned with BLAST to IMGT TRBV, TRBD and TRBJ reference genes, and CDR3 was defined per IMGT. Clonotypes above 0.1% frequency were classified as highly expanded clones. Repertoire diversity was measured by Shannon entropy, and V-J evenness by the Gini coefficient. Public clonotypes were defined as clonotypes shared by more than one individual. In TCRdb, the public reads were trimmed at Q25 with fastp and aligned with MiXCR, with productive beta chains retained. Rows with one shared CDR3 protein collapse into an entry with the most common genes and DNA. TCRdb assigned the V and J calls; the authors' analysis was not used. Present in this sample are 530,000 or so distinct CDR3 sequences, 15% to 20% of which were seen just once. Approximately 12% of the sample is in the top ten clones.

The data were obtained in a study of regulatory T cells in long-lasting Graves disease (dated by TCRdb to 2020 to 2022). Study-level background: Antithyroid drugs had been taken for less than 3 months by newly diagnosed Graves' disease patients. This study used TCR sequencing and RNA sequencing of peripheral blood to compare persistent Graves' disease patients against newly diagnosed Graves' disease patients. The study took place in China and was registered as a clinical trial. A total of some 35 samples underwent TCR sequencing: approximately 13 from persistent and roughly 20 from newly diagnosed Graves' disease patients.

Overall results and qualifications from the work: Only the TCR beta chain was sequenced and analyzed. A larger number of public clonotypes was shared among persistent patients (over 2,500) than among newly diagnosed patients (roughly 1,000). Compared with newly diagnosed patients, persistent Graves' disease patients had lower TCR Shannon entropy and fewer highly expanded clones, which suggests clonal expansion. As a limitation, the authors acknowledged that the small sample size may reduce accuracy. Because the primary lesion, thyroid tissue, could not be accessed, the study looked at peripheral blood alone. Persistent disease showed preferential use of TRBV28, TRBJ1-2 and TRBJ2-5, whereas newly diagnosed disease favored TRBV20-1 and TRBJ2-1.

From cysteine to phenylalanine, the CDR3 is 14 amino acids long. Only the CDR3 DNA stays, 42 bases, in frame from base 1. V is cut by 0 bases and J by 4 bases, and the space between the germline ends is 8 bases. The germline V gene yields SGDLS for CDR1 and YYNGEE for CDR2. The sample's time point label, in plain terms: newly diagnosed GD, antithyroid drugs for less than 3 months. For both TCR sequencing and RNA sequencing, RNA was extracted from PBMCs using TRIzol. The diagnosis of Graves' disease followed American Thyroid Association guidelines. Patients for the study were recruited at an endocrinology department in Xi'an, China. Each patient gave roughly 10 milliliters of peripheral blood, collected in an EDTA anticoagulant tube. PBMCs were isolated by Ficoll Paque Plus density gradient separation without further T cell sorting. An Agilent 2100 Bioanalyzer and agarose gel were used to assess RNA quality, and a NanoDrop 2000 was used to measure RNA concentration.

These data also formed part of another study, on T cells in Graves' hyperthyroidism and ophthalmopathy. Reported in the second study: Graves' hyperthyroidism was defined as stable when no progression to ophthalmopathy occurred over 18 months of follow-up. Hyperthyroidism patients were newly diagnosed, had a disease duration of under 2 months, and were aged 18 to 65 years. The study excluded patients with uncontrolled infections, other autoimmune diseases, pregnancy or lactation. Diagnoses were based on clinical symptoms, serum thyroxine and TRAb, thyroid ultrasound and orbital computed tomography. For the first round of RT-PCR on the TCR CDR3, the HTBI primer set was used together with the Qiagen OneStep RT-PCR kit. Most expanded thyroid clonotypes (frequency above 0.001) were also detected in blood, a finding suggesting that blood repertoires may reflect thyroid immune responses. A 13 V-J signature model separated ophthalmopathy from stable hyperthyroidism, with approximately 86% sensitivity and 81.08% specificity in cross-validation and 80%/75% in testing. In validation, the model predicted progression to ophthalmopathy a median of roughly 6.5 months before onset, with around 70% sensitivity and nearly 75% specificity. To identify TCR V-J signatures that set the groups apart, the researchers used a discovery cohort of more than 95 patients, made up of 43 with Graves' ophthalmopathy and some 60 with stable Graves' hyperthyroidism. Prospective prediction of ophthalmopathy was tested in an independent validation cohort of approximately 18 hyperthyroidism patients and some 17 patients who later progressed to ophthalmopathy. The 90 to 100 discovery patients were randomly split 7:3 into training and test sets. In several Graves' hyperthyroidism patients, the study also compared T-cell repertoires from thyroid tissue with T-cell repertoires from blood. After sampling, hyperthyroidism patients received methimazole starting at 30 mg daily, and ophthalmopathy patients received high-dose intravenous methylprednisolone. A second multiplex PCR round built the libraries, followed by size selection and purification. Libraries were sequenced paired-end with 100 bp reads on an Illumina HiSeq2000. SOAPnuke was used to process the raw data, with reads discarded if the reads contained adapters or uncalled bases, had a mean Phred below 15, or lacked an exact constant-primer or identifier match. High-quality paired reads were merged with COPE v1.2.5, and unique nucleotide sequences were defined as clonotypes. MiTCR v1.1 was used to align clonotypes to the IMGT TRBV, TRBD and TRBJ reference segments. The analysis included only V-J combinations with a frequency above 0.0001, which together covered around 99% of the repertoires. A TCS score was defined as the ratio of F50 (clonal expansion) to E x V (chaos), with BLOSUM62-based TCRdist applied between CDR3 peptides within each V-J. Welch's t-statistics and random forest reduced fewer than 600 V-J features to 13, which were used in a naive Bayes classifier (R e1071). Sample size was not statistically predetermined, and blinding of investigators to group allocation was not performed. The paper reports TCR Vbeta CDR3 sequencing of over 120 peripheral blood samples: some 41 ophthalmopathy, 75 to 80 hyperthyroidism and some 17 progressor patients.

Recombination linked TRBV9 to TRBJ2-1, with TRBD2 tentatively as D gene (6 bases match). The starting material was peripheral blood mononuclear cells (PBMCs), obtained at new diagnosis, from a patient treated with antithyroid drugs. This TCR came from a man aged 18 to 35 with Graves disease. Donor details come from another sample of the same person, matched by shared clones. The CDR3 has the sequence CASSVAGEYNEQFF. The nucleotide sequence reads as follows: TGTGCCAGCAGCGTAGCGGGAGAGTACAATGAGCAGTTCTTC.